This TCR beta chain was captured in a study of blood T cell repertoires in COVID-19. Germline V gene lookup returns CDR1 SQVTM and CDR2 ANQGSEA. V was shortened by 6 bases and J by 2 bases, with 14 bases between the two germline ends. The length of the CDR3 is 14 residues. TCRdb's table, derived via immunoSEQ multiplex PCR, lists solely in-frame clones and lacks some. The sample lists a few hundred thousand clones, about 88% occurring once. The chain joins TRBV29-1 to TRBJ2-1; possible D gene TRBD1, 6 bases. The sequenced sample consisted of PBMCs or T cells enriched from blood (not recorded which). The origin of this receptor is a woman aged 30 to 39 who had recovered from COVID-19. CDR3 bases: TGCAGCGTGACCGGGACACCGCCCTACAATGAGCAGTTCTTC. Translated, it gives CSVTGTPPYNEQFF.